The present T cell receptor (beta chain) was sequenced within a study of T cell changes during pregnancy in multiple sclerosis. The J segment lost 1 base and the V segment lost 3 bases, leaving 6 bases of the junction unmatched. Germline V gene lookup returns CDR1 SGHTA and CDR2 FQGNSA. This CDR3 comprises 16 residues. Measured with immunoSEQ multiplex PCR; TCRdb has only the in-frame clones, and not every one. The sample lists about 44,000 clones; roughly 92% were seen once. This sequence was found in a female donor with multiple sclerosis, enrolled in a pregnancy study. J is TRBJ2-3 and V is TRBV7-2; 8 bases agree with TRBD1. The sample in question was CD4+ T cells from peripheral blood mononuclear cells, obtained in the first trimester of pregnancy. The CDR3 reads CASSFRGRWGTDTQYF. CDR3 sequence (DNA): TGTGCCAGCAGCTTCAGGGGGCGATGGGGCACAGATACGCAGTATTTT.